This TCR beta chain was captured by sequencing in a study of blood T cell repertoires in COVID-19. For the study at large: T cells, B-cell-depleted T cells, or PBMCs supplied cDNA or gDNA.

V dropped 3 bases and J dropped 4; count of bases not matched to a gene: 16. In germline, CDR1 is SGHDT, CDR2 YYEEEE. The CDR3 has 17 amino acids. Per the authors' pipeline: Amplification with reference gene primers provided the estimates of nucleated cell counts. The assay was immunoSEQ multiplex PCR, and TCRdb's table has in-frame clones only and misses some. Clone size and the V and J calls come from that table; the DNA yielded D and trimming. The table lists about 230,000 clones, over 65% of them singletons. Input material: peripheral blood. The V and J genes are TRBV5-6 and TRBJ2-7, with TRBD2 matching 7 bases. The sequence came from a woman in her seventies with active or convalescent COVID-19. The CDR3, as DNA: TGTGCCAGCAGCTCATTTTGGAAGGGGCGGGAGAGGTACGAGCAGTACTTC. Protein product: CASSSFWKGRERYEQYF.